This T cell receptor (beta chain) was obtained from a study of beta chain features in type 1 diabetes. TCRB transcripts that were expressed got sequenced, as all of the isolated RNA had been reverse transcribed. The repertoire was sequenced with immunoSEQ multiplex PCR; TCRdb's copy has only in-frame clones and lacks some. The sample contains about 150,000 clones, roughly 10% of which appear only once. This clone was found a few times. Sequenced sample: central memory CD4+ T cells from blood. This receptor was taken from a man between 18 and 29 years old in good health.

This chain's CDR3 is CASGLVLGDTQYF. The CDR3 bases are TGTGCTAGTGGTTTGGTACTTGGAGATACGCAGTATTTT. The rearrangement uses TRBV12-5 and TRBJ2-3; unclear D gene. The ends were cut back, 0 bases at V and 5 bases at J, with 6 bases in the middle. CDR3 length: 13 amino acids. Germline loops: CDR1 LGHNT, CDR2 FRNRAP.